Listed here are 7 T cell receptor beta chains from one sample, sequenced in a study of cytomegalovirus exposure and HLA in healthy donors. The study ran its PCR with 60 Vbeta and 13 Jbeta primers. Produced via immunoSEQ multiplex PCR; TCRdb's table is partial and in-frame only. This sample's clone table lists 55,000 to 75,000 clones. The sample consisted of PBMCs. These receptors were collected from a woman in her 30s in good health and CMV-seronegative.

V usage is TRBV7-2 and J usage is TRBJ1-4; a possible D gene is TRBD1 (5 bases). Trimming took off 4 bases at V and 0 bases at J, with 9 bases between the two ends. Germline loops: CDR1 SGHTA, CDR2 FQGNSA. This CDR3 is 15 amino acids long. The CDR3 DNA follows: TGTGCCAGCAGCTCAGGGTTAGCAACTAATGAAAAACTGTTTTTT. It yields the protein CASSSGLATNEKLFF.

The chain uses TRBV6-1 and TRBJ1-1; a weak D match, TRBD1 (5 bases). Germline-derived CDR1 and CDR2 are MNHNS and SASEGT. The V gene lost 8 bases and the J gene lost 11 bases, with 12 bases spanning the gap. The CDR3 covers 10 residues. CDR3 in amino acids: CASQGNEAFF. The CDR3 nucleotides are TGTGCCAGCCAGGGTAATGAGGCTTTCTTT.

The chain combines TRBV20-1 with TRBJ2-7; D might be TRBD2 (5 bases). V shed 2 bases and J shed 7 bases, with 9 bases lying between them. This CDR3 region has 11 residues. CDR1 is DFQATT, CDR2 SNEGSKA, per germline (reference sequence). DNA for the CDR3: TGCAGTGCTAGACCCCCGGGGGAGCAGTACTTC. Protein sequence: CSARPPGEQYF.

This rearrangement joins TRBV19 to TRBJ1-2; D remains unclear. This CDR3 contains 14 residues. Germline V CDR1 and CDR2: LNHDA, SQIVND (reference sequence). V lost 3 bases to trimming and J lost 0 bases, with 8 bases between them. In DNA, the CDR3 is TGTGCCAGTAGTATTACTAGGACTAACTATGGCTACACCTTC. Protein sequence: CASSITRTNYGYTF. Filled out from reference TRBV19 and TRBJ1-2, the complete variable domain reads DGGITQSPKYLFRKEGQNVTLSCEQNLNHDAMYWYRQDPGQGLRLIYYSQIVNDFQKGDIAEGYSVSREKKESFPLTVTSAQKNPTAFYLCASSITRTNYGYTFGSGTRLTVV.

This chain connects TRBV4-1 to TRBJ2-5, with TRBD1 matching over 7 bases. This CDR3 spans 16 amino acids. Looked up from germline, CDR1 is MGHRA and CDR2 is YSYEKL. Germline trimming cut 4 bases from V and 2 bases from J; bases unmatched to any gene: 10. The CDR3 bases are TGCGCCAGCAGCCCTACGTGGGGGACAGTACAAGAGACCCAGTACTTC. Translation gives CASSPTWGTVQETQYF.

V and J are TRBV5-1 and TRBJ1-1; D is undetermined. CDR3 length: 15 residues. CDR1 and CDR2 from the germline V gene are SGHRS and YFSETQ. The ends were cut back, 4 bases at V and 1 base at J, with 14 bases in the middle. Here the CDR3 reads CASSPRADGNTEAFF. The CDR3 region has the DNA TGCGCCAGCAGCCCCCGAGCGGACGGGAACACTGAAGCTTTCTTT.

The chain links TRBV9 to TRBJ2-1; TRBD2 matches at 10 bases. The V gene end was trimmed by 3 bases and the J gene end by 3 bases; junction bases not matched to a gene: 3. This CDR3 is 15 amino acids long. Looked up from germline, CDR1 is SGDLS and CDR2 is YYNGEE. CDR3 amino acids: CASSGSGRNYNEQFF. The DNA for the CDR3 is TGTGCCAGCAGCGGTAGCGGGAGGAACTACAATGAGCAGTTCTTC.